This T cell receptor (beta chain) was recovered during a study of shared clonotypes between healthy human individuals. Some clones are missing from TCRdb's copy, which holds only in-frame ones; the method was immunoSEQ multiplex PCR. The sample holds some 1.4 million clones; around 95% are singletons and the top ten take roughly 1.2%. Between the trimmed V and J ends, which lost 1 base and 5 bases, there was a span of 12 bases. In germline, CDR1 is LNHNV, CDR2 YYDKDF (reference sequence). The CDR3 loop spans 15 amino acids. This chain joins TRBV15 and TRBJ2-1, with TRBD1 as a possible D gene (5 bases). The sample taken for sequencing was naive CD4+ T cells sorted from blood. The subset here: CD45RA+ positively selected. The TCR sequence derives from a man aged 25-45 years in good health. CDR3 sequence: CATSRVMGRNNEQFF. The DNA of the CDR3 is TGTGCCACCAGCAGAGTTATGGGGCGCAACAATGAGCAGTTCTTC.